These 27 T cell receptor beta chains originate from one sample sequenced in a study of T cell responses to AZD1222 COVID-19 vaccine. TCRdb keeps only in-frame clones here, not all; method: immunoSEQ multiplex PCR. The sample has some 70,000 clones, over 70% seen once. Sequenced here: peripheral blood, sampled 28 days after the second AZD1222 dose. The source is an adult who received the AZD1222 COVID-19 vaccine.

The chain has TRBV14 and TRBJ1-3; D is unresolved. V shed 0 bases and J shed 4 bases, with 7 bases lying between them. The CDR3 covers 14 residues. Germline V gene data show CDR1 as SGHDN and CDR2 as FVKESK. The CDR3 nucleotides read TGTGCCAGCAGCCAAGATTACAGAGGAAACACCATATATTTT. Protein sequence: CASSQDYRGNTIYF. The whole variable domain, filled in from reference TRBV14 and TRBJ1-3, reads EAGVTQFPSHSVIEKGQTVTLRCDPISGHDNLYWYRRVMGKEIKFLLHFVKESKQDESGMPNNRFLAERTGGTYSTLKVQPAELEDSGVYFCASSQDYRGNTIYFGEGSWLTVV.

The chain carries TRBV27 and TRBJ1-3, with D maybe TRBD1 (5 bases). Trimming took off 1 base at V and 0 bases at J, with 16 bases between the two ends. The germline CDR1 and CDR2 sequences are MNHEY and SMNVEV (reference sequence). The CDR3 length is 18 residues. The CDR3 DNA sequence: TGTGCCAGCAGTTTATACCCCCCCGGACACATCTCTGGAAACACCATATATTTT. Amino acids: CASSLYPPGHISGNTIYF.

On this clone itself: A junction end diverges from the germline sequence, so it may reflect a read error. The rearrangement uses TRBV18 and TRBJ1-5; no firm D call. The CDR3 consists of 14 residues. Looked up from germline, CDR1 is KGHSH and CDR2 is LQKENI. CDR3 coding DNA: TGTGCCGGCTCACCAAGCGGTAGCAATCAGCCCCAGCATTTT. Protein product: CAGSPSGSNQPQHF.

This clone showed up just once. The rearrangement joins TRBV5-1 to TRBJ1-2; 7 positions agree with TRBD1. The V gene end was trimmed by 3 bases and the J gene end by 4 bases; junction bases not matched to a gene: 3. The germline V gene has CDR1 SGHRS and CDR2 YFSETQ. The CDR3 covers 13 residues. The CDR3 region has the DNA TGCGCCAGCAGCTCTTCAGGGGGCTATGGCTACACCTTC. It is translated as CASSSSGGYGYTF.

The chain uses TRBV7-2 and TRBJ2-7; 7 nucleotides line up with TRBD2. The CDR3 is 15 residues long. Germline CDR1 is SGHTA and CDR2 is FQGNSA. The V segment lost 5 bases and the J segment 2 bases; nucleotides outside the gene matches: 9. The chain's CDR3 is CASSTQRGSTYEQYF. The CDR3 DNA reads as TGTGCCAGCAGCACACAGCGGGGATCTACCTACGAGCAGTACTTC.

The chain combines TRBV7-9 with TRBJ2-3; 8 nucleotides match TRBD2. V shed 4 bases, J shed 2 bases, and the junction held 14 bases outside the gene matches. Germline CDR1 is SEHNR and CDR2 is FQNEAQ (reference sequence). The CDR3 totals 18 residues. The chain's CDR3 is CASSSKTQRGLPTDTQYF. The DNA for the CDR3 is TGTGCCAGCAGCTCTAAGACCCAGCGGGGGCTCCCCACAGATACGCAGTATTTT.

This chain joins TRBV3-1 (or the pseudogene TRBV3-2) and TRBJ2-7; 11 bases line up with TRBD1. The V gene end was trimmed by 5 bases and the J gene end by 4 bases; junction bases not matched to a gene: 10. CDR3 length: 16 amino acids. The germline V gene encodes CDR1 LGHDT and CDR2 YNNKEL (reference sequence). The CDR3 DNA follows: TGTGCCAGCAGCACCGGGACAGGGGGTTTCTTGTACGAGCAGTACTTC. This sequence encodes CASSTGTGGFLYEQYF.

This clone was seen once. The chain uses TRBV9 and TRBJ2-1, with 9 bases fitting TRBD2. CDR1 is SGDLS, CDR2 YYNGEE, per germline. The CDR3 runs 18 residues. V lost 0 bases to trimming and J lost 3 bases; unmatched junction nucleotides: 10. CDR3 sequence (DNA): TGTGCCAGCAGCGTAGTCTTATCTAGCGGGGTCGGCTACAATGAGCAGTTCTTC. Its translation is CASSVVLSSGVGYNEQFF.

CDR3 sequence: CARAPRTEAFF. The CDR3 DNA reads TGTGCCAGAGCCCCCAGGACTGAAGCTTTCTTT. This sequence joins TRBV7-9 and TRBJ1-1; D call uncertain. Looked up from germline, CDR1 is SEHNR and CDR2 is FQNEAQ (reference sequence). The CDR3 runs to 11 residues. With 9 bases removed from V and 5 bases from J, the gap between germline ends came to 10 bases.

This chain's CDR3 is CASSHQSYEQYF. The CDR3 region has the DNA TGTGCCAGCAGCCATCAATCCTACGAGCAGTACTTC. J is TRBJ2-7 and V is TRBV5-5; D unclear. Germline V gives CDR1 SGHKS, CDR2 YYEKEE (reference sequence). This CDR3 has 12 residues. V was pared by 4 bases and J by 1 base, with 6 bases between.

The chain employs TRBV5-6 and TRBJ2-3; D assignment may be TRBD1 or TRBD2 (5 bases each). The CDR3 runs 13 residues. Germline CDR1 reads SGHDT; CDR2 reads YYEEEE. The chain's CDR3 is CVEGQRGTDTQYF. Written as DNA, the CDR3 is TGTGTCGAAGGACAACGAGGGACAGATACGCAGTATTTT. Full variable domain (outside the CDR3, taken from reference TRBV5-6 and TRBJ2-3): DAGVTQSPTHLIKTRGQQVTLRCSPKSGHDTVSWYQQALGQGPQFIFQYYEEEERQRGNFPDRFSGHQFPNYSSELNVNALLLGDSALYLCVEGQRGTDTQYFGPGTRLTVL.

The gene calls are TRBV5-1 and TRBJ1-2; 8 bases are shared with TRBD1. Trimming cost V 4 bases and J 5 bases; bases outside gene matches: 4. The CDR3 consists of 13 residues. Germline CDR1 SGHRS, CDR2 YFSETQ. The CDR3 region is CASSPGGVYGYTF. The CDR3 coding sequence is TGCGCCAGCAGCCCAGGGGGCGTTTATGGCTACACCTTC.

The CDR3 DNA sequence: TGTGCTAGTGGTTTGGACAGAAACACCATATATTTT. This codes for CASGLDRNTIYF. The chain employs TRBV12-5 and TRBJ1-3; D uncertain. The CDR3 extends over 12 amino acids. Germline loops: CDR1 LGHNT, CDR2 FRNRAP. V was shortened by 1 base and J by 5 bases, with 3 bases between the two germline ends. The full variable domain, completed using reference TRBV12-5 and TRBJ1-3, is DARVTQTPRHKVTEMGQEVTMRCQPILGHNTVFWYRQTMMQGLELLAYFRNRAPLDDSGMPKDRFSAEMPDATLATLKIQPSEPRDSAVYFCASGLDRNTIYFGEGSWLTVV.

The rearrangement links TRBV6-6 to TRBJ1-5, with 11 bases aligning to TRBD1. Looked up from germline, CDR1 is MNHNY and CDR2 is SVGAGI (reference sequence). With 6 bases clipped from V and 4 bases from J, the junction kept 8 bases outside the gene matches. This CDR3 is built from 16 residues. The DNA of the CDR3 is TGTGCCAGCAGCAACCGGGACAGGGGGTCTAATCAGCCCCAGCATTTT. Translation gives CASSNRDRGSNQPQHF.

The chain is built from TRBV7-9 and TRBJ2-1; no definite D call. Trimming pared 1 base from V and 4 bases from J, leaving 8 bases between. CDR3 length: 14 amino acids. From germline, CDR1 is SEHNR and CDR2 FQNEAQ (reference sequence). The CDR3 bases are TGTGCCAGCAGCTTAGTAGGGCCATACAATGAGCAGTTCTTC. Translating gives CASSLVGPYNEQFF. Filled out from reference TRBV7-9 and TRBJ2-1, the complete variable domain reads DTGVSQNPRHKITKRGQNVTFRCDPISEHNRLYWYRQTLGQGPEFLTYFQNEAQLEKSRLLSDRFSAERPKGSFSTLEIQRTEQGDSAMYLCASSLVGPYNEQFFGPGTRLTVL.

The rearrangement uses TRBV6-1 and TRBJ1-2, with TRBD1 identical over 8 bases. The CDR3 runs to 15 residues. Germline V gives CDR1 MNHNS, CDR2 SASEGT. V was clipped by 5 bases and J by 3 bases; unmatched bases: 8. Here the CDR3 reads CASSTQGAPHYGYTF. DNA of the CDR3: TGTGCCAGCAGTACTCAGGGGGCGCCCCACTATGGCTACACCTTC.

The chain employs TRBV7-8 and TRBJ2-7; D remains ambiguous. CDR3 length: 12 amino acids. The germline V and J ends were trimmed by 1 base and 11 bases, with 12 bases remaining between them. Germline CDR1 and CDR2: SGHVS and FQNEAQ. The CDR3 sequence is CASSLDGRYKYF. The CDR3 DNA sequence: TGTGCCAGCAGCTTAGACGGCAGATATAAGTACTTC.

The chain recombines TRBV27 with TRBJ2-1, with 7 nucleotides matching TRBD1. J gave up 5 bases and V 5 bases, and 18 bases lay outside the gene matches. CDR1 is MNHEY, CDR2 SMNVEV, per germline (reference sequence). This CDR3 spans 18 amino acids. The CDR3 spells CASSALPGQLPKDNEQFF. CDR3 sequence (DNA): TGTGCCAGCAGTGCCCTCCCGGGACAGCTCCCTAAAGACAATGAGCAGTTCTTC.

The V gene is TRBV11-3, the J gene TRBJ2-7; 8 bases agree with TRBD1. The V gene end was trimmed by 3 bases and the J gene end by 6 bases; junction bases not matched to a gene: 1. From germline, CDR1 is SGHNT and CDR2 YENEEA. CDR3 length: 12 residues. The CDR3 sequence is CASSFTGGEQYF. The CDR3 coding sequence is TGTGCCAGCAGCTTTACAGGGGGCGAGCAGTACTTC.

This clone was counted a few times. V gene TRBV2 combines with J gene TRBJ2-3; D possibly uses TRBD1 or TRBD2 (5 bases each). The V gene lost 5 bases and the J gene lost 2 bases, with 14 bases spanning the gap. The CDR3 is 15 amino acids. Germline CDR1 is SNHLY and CDR2 is FYNNEI. This CDR3 reads CASSLEGTPTDTQYF. The CDR3 DNA reads as TGTGCCAGCAGTCTGGAAGGGACCCCCACAGATACGCAGTATTTT.

The chain is built from TRBV5-6 and TRBJ1-6; the D is unclear. The CDR3 is made up of 14 amino acids. Trimming stripped 3 bases from V and 4 bases from J, with 8 bases between. The germline V gene has CDR1 SGHDT and CDR2 YYEEEE. CDR3 sequence: CASSSGVYNSPLHF. In DNA form, the CDR3 reads TGTGCCAGCAGCTCCGGGGTATATAATTCACCCCTCCACTTT.

The gene calls are TRBV5-4 and TRBJ2-3, with 8 bases matching TRBD1. Trimming cost V 0 bases and J 4 bases; bases outside gene matches: 1. The CDR3 totals 14 residues. Per the germline V gene, CDR1 is SGHNT and CDR2 is YYREEE (reference sequence). The CDR3 here is CASSLATGADTQYF. In nucleotides, the CDR3 is TGTGCCAGCAGCTTGGCGACAGGGGCAGATACGCAGTATTTT.

This clone showed up just a few times. The rearrangement joins TRBV10-1 to TRBJ1-1, with D unresolved. Germline V gene lookup returns CDR1 WNHNN and CDR2 SYGVQD (reference sequence). The CDR3 contains 14 residues. Deletions cut 7 bases from V and 5 bases from J, with 17 bases between. CDR3 nucleotide sequence: TGCGCCAGCATTTATCAGGTGTTTTCAACTGAAGCTTTCTTT. The encoded protein is CASIYQVFSTEAFF.

The rearrangement joins TRBV3-1 (or the pseudogene TRBV3-2) to TRBJ2-3, with TRBD1 matching over 9 bases. Germline V CDR1 and CDR2: LGHDT, YNNKEL (reference sequence). The CDR3 has 15 residues. Losses at the gene ends were 4 bases for V and 7 bases for J; bases not matched to a gene: 9. The chain's CDR3 is CASSRTGQGLNTQYF. As DNA, the CDR3 is TGTGCCAGCAGCCGGACGGGACAGGGATTAAATACGCAGTATTTT.

This clone was counted between two and nine times. V usage is TRBV7-8 and J usage is TRBJ1-5, with a tentative D call TRBD1 (5 bases). From germline, CDR1 is SGHVS and CDR2 FQNEAQ. Trimming took 2 bases from V and 7 from J, leaving 21 bases between them. This CDR3 is built from 17 residues. CDR3 protein: CASSLSASGGIGQPQHF. The CDR3 region has the DNA TGTGCCAGCAGCTTATCGGCGTCTGGGGGAATTGGACAGCCCCAGCATTTT.

This clone was observed a few times. The genes are TRBV18 and TRBJ1-6, with TRBD1 matching 10 bases. Germline V gene sequence: CDR1 KGHSH, CDR2 LQKENI. V gave up 6 bases and J gave up 9 bases; unmatched junction bases: 5. CDR3 size: 14 residues. CDR3 protein: CASSGQGFGSPLHF. The DNA of the CDR3 is TGTGCCAGCTCGGGACAGGGGTTCGGTTCACCCCTCCACTTT.

The V call is TRBV19, the J call TRBJ2-7, with TRBD1 matching 10 bases. This CDR3 comprises 14 residues. Trimming cost V 5 bases and J 3 bases; bases outside gene matches: 4. The germline gives CDR1 LNHDA, CDR2 SQIVND (reference sequence). The CDR3 loop reads CASSPGQGRYEQYF. In DNA, the CDR3 is TGTGCCAGTAGTCCGGGACAGGGGCGCTACGAGCAGTACTTC.